This T cell receptor beta chain was documented in a study of cytomegalovirus exposure and HLA in healthy donors. Study-wide findings and caveats: HLA alleles showed associations with 16,951 TCR beta sequences in a later analysis, at a 0.05 false discovery rate.

As for this clone: Its antigen is unidentified.

The study ran its PCR with 60 Vbeta and 13 Jbeta primers. TCRdb keeps only in-frame clones here, not all; method: immunoSEQ multiplex PCR. In the table there are some 91,000 clones, approximately 86% of which are singletons. The CDR3 is 13 residues long. With 6 bases clipped from V and 6 bases from J, the junction kept 3 bases outside the gene matches. Germline CDR1 and CDR2: MNHNY and SVGAGI (reference sequence). The specimen sequenced was PBMCs. This chain joins TRBV6-6 and TRBJ2-1; 9 bases line up with TRBD1. The sequence derives from a young man in good health and CMV-seropositive. CDR3 loop: CASSSGQGNEQFF. CDR3 DNA sequence: TGTGCCAGCAGCTCGGGACAGGGCAATGAGCAGTTCTTC.